This entry lists 5 T cell receptor beta chains sequenced from one sample in a study of T cells in Graves' hyperthyroidism and ophthalmopathy. What was amplified from RNA transcripts were TCR beta CDR3 regions. The HTBI primer set was used in a first-round RT-PCR of the TCR CDR3. MiXCR was run by TCRdb on the multiplex PCR reads, yielding one entry per CDR3 protein. Of approximately 600,000 distinct CDR3 sequences listed, approximately 15% are singletons. Sequenced input: blood. Source of these receptors: a woman younger than 35 with Graves' ophthalmopathy.

This clonotype was counted ten times or more. The rearrangement uses TRBV2 and TRBJ2-7, with 9 bases aligning to TRBD1. CDR1 and CDR2 (germline): SNHLY, FYNNEI. Losses at the gene ends were 6 bases for V and 4 bases for J; bases not matched to a gene: 7. The CDR3 totals 14 residues. CDR3 protein: CASRDDRGTYEQYF. CDR3 in DNA: TGTGCCAGCAGAGACGACAGGGGGACGTACGAGCAGTACTTC.

This clonotype occurred many times. The chain joins TRBV6-1 to TRBJ1-5; no definite D call. Germline V gene data show CDR1 as MNHNS and CDR2 as SASEGT. This CDR3 region has 16 residues. Trimming pared 5 bases from V and 0 bases from J, leaving 14 bases between. The CDR3 DNA sequence: TGTGCCAGCAGTTCCCTCGGGTTACTTAGCAATCAGCCCCAGCATTTT. Translating it yields CASSSLGLLSNQPQHF.

A remark on this clonotype: A single base separates this from a much larger clone, so it may be a read error. J is TRBJ1-2 and V is TRBV20-1, with 8 bases that match TRBD1. J lost 4 bases, V lost 4 bases, and 5 bases had no gene match. There are 13 residues in the CDR3. Germline V gene lookup returns CDR1 DFQATT and CDR2 SNEGSKA (reference sequence). DNA for the CDR3: TGCAGTGCTACTACAGGGGGATCCTATGGCTACACCTTC. The encoded protein is CSATTGGSYGYTF.

Concerning this clonotype itself: A much larger clone lies a single base off, so this may be a read error. The chain combines TRBV29-1 with TRBJ1-1, with D perhaps matching TRBD1 (6 bases). The CDR3 totals 14 residues. CDR1 and CDR2 (germline): SQVTM, ANQGSEA. Written as DNA, the CDR3 is TGCAGCGCTGAAGAAGGGGGGCTTAACACTGAAGCTTTCTTT. Its translation is CSAEEGGLNTEAFF.

The chain recombines TRBV9 with TRBJ2-2; 8 bases are shared with TRBD1. CDR1 and CDR2 from the germline V gene are SGDLS and YYNGEE. With V trimmed by 4 bases and J by 4 bases, 15 bases remained unmatched. CDR3 length: 18 residues. The CDR3 DNA reads as TGTGCCAGCAGCACCTTCGACAGGGGTATCGGGGTCACCGGGGAGCTGTTTTTT. Its translation is CASSTFDRGIGVTGELFF.